These 21 T cell receptor beta chains were all obtained from the same sample, sequenced in a study of long-term antiretroviral therapy in people with HIV. Survey level was the resolution at which the v3.0 immunoSEQ assay ran. This table comes from immunoSEQ multiplex PCR, and its TCRdb copy is limited to in-frame clones, with some not included. The data contain tens of thousands of clones, over 90% of them singletons. The sequencing here drew on unsorted PBMCs, taken about 6.7 years after starting antiretroviral therapy. These receptors came from a woman between 40 and 55 years old with HIV.

This clone is a singleton in its sample. Here the CDR3 reads CASSSPDRAQPQHF. CDR3 DNA: TGTGCCAGCAGTTCCCCGGACAGGGCTCAGCCCCAGCATTTT. The V call is TRBV6-5, the J call TRBJ1-5; TRBD1 aligns across 8 bases. V was pared by 4 bases and J by 6 bases, with 5 bases of the junction left unmatched. There are 14 residues in the CDR3. Germline CDR1 reads MNHEY; CDR2 reads SVGAGI.

V is TRBV18 and J is TRBJ1-2; 8 nucleotides match TRBD1. CDR3 size: 18 residues. The V gene end was trimmed by 1 base and the J gene end by 6 bases; junction bases not matched to a gene: 16. The V gene's germline CDR1 is KGHSH and CDR2 LQKENI. In nucleotides, the CDR3 is TGTGCCAGCTCACCACTTAACTTGGGCCCAGGGGGCTTAGATGGCTACACCTTC. Amino acids: CASSPLNLGPGGLDGYTF.

The chain combines TRBV13 with TRBJ1-4; 12 nucleotides line up with TRBD1. There are 16 residues in the CDR3. J was trimmed by 3 bases and V by 5 bases; bases with no gene match: 4. Germline CDR1 reads PRHDT; CDR2 reads FYEKMQ (reference sequence). The CDR3 protein is CASSAGQGAPNEKLFF. CDR3 nucleotides: TGTGCCAGCAGCGCGGGACAGGGGGCTCCTAATGAAAAACTGTTTTTT.

V and J are TRBV7-2 and TRBJ2-5; TRBD1 agrees at 10 bases. In germline, CDR1 is SGHTA, CDR2 FQGNSA. The CDR3 is made up of 14 amino acids. With 6 bases clipped from V and 5 bases from J, the junction kept 6 bases outside the gene matches. CDR3 loop: CASSLTGGIETQYF. CDR3 coding DNA: TGTGCCAGCAGTTTGACAGGGGGCATTGAGACCCAGTACTTC.

This rearrangement joins TRBV6-5 to TRBJ2-1, with a possible D match to TRBD2 (6 bases). Deletions cut 0 bases from V and 0 bases from J, with 9 bases between. Germline values: CDR1 MNHEY, CDR2 SVGAGI. The CDR3 extends over 16 amino acids. The CDR3 nucleotides read TGTGCCAGCAGTTACTCGATACTAGCCTCCTACAATGAGCAGTTCTTC. It is translated as CASSYSILASYNEQFF.

The chain is built from TRBV7-2 and TRBJ2-4; no definite D call. This CDR3 contains 15 residues. Trimming stripped 1 base from V and 0 bases from J, with 7 bases between. Per germline, CDR1 SGHTA and CDR2 FQGNSA. The CDR3 loop reads CASSLGPLAKNIQYF. Written as DNA, the CDR3 is TGTGCCAGCAGCTTAGGTCCCCTAGCCAAAAACATTCAGTACTTC.

This chain links TRBV9 with TRBJ1-2; 8 bases fit TRBD1. The CDR3 length is 17 residues. V was pared by 3 bases and J by 0 bases, with 10 bases of the junction left unmatched. Germline lookup yields CDR1 SGDLS and CDR2 YYNGEE. In DNA form, the CDR3 reads TGTGCCAGCAGCGGCAGGGGGCGAATTATCGCTAACTATGGCTACACCTTC. This sequence encodes CASSGRGRIIANYGYTF.

The V call is TRBV6-5, the J call TRBJ2-7; 9 nucleotides agree with TRBD1. This CDR3 spans 13 amino acids. The J segment lost 6 bases and the V segment lost 4 bases, leaving 4 bases of the junction unmatched. CDR1 is MNHEY and CDR2 is SVGAGI in the germline V gene. For the CDR3, the DNA is TGTGCCAGCAGTTCCCGGGACAGGGCCGAGCAGTACTTC. Translating it yields CASSSRDRAEQYF.

The V and J genes are TRBV7-9 and TRBJ1-2; possible D gene TRBD1, 6 bases. Germline values: CDR1 SEHNR, CDR2 FQNEAQ (reference sequence). This CDR3 has 13 residues. Trimming left V 5 bases short and J 6 bases short, with 13 bases between. CDR3 sequence: CASSGGQRDGYTF. The CDR3 coding sequence is TGTGCCAGCAGCGGAGGACAGAGAGATGGCTACACCTTC.

This sequence joins TRBV11-2 and TRBJ2-7, with 12 bases identical to TRBD1. The CDR3 loop spans 16 amino acids. The germline CDR1 and CDR2 sequences are SGHAT and FQNNGV. V lost 5 bases and J lost 9; bases outside the gene matches: 14. This CDR3 is CASSLRPGTGGAVQYF. DNA of the CDR3: TGTGCCAGCAGCCTCCGCCCCGGGACAGGGGGCGCGGTGCAGTACTTC.

The V gene is TRBV18, the J gene TRBJ1-2; 10 bases align to TRBD1. V was clipped by 3 bases and J by 5 bases; unmatched bases: 9. Germline V CDR1 and CDR2: KGHSH, LQKENI. The CDR3 loop spans 16 amino acids. The CDR3 is CASSPGTGQGSYGYTF. The DNA of the CDR3 is TGTGCCAGCTCACCTGGTACGGGACAGGGGAGTTATGGCTACACCTTC.

The chain recombines TRBV7-9 with TRBJ2-1; D unclear. The CDR3 spans 15 residues. V gave up 2 bases and J gave up 5 bases, with 13 bases separating them. Germline CDR1 and CDR2: SEHNR and FQNEAQ (reference sequence). CDR3 bases: TGTGCCAGCAGCTTAATATTCCCCACACACAATGAGCAGTTCTTC. Protein: CASSLIFPTHNEQFF. The full variable domain, rest sourced from reference TRBV7-9 and TRBJ2-1, is DTGVSQNPRHKITKRGQNVTFRCDPISEHNRLYWYRQTLGQGPEFLTYFQNEAQLEKSRLLSDRFSAERPKGSFSTLEIQRTEQGDSAMYLCASSLIFPTHNEQFFGPGTRLTVL.

As DNA, the CDR3 is TGTGCCAGCAGCTCCCTGGGGGGGGCGTCACTGAATGAGCAGTTCTTC. Protein product: CASSSLGGASLNEQFF. The chain carries TRBV11-2 and TRBJ2-1; D may be TRBD2 (7 bases). The CDR3 is 16 amino acids. Trimming removed 4 bases at V and 7 bases at J, with 20 bases between. CDR1 and CDR2 (germline): SGHAT, FQNNGV.

The chain joins TRBV6-1 to TRBJ1-2, with D possibly matching TRBD1 (5 bases). Germline V gene sequence: CDR1 MNHNS, CDR2 SASEGT. CDR3 size: 15 residues. V gave up 0 bases and J gave up 5 bases, with 13 bases separating them. The chain's CDR3 is CASSEAEGVGYGYTF. The CDR3 DNA follows: TGTGCCAGCAGTGAAGCGGAAGGGGTGGGGTATGGCTACACCTTC.

This chain uses TRBV30 with TRBJ2-2, with D perhaps TRBD1 or TRBD2 (6 bases each). Deletions cut 4 bases from V and 5 bases from J, with 20 bases between. The CDR3 has 16 amino acids. Per germline, CDR1 GTSNPN and CDR2 SVGIG (reference sequence). The chain's CDR3 is CAWNPPGGQWTGELFF. CDR3 DNA sequence: TGTGCCTGGAACCCACCTGGGGGGCAGTGGACCGGGGAGCTGTTTTTT. The entire variable domain, with the rest obtained from reference TRBV30 and TRBJ2-2, is as follows: SQTIHQWPATLVQPVGSPLSLECTVEGTSNPNLYWYRQAAGRGLQLLFYSVGIGQISSEVPQNLSASRPQDRQFILSSKKLLLSDSGFYLCAWNPPGGQWTGELFFGEGSRLTVL.

The rearrangement uses TRBV2 and TRBJ1-1; TRBD1 might be the D (5 bases). Germline CDR1 is SNHLY and CDR2 is FYNNEI. The CDR3 runs 14 residues. Trimming shortened V by 9 bases and J by 5 bases, and 19 bases separated the two germline ends. In DNA form, the CDR3 reads TGTGCCAGGACTCTGCGGGCTGGGGGTACTGAAGCTTTCTTT. It translates to CARTLRAGGTEAFF.

The V gene is TRBV19, the J gene TRBJ1-2; weak D call: TRBD1 (6 bases). The CDR3 extends over 15 amino acids. Looked up from germline, CDR1 is LNHDA and CDR2 is SQIVND (reference sequence). V shed 7 bases and J shed 6 bases, with 21 bases lying between them. This chain's CDR3 is CASKVLGRGRNGYTF. The CDR3, as DNA: TGTGCCAGTAAGGTCTTGGGCAGGGGAAGGAATGGCTACACCTTC.

The chain joins TRBV6-1 to TRBJ2-3; D unresolved. V was clipped by 6 bases and J by 0 bases, with 10 bases between them. The CDR3 has 14 amino acids. Germline V gene data show CDR1 as MNHNS and CDR2 as SASEGT. Written as DNA, the CDR3 is TGTGCCAGCAGGCTGGATCCTAGCACAGATACGCAGTATTTT. It is translated as CASRLDPSTDTQYF.

This chain joins TRBV6-1 and TRBJ1-2; D is undetermined. CDR3 size: 15 residues. V lost 3 bases to trimming and J lost 0 bases, with 11 bases between them. The germline V gene has CDR1 MNHNS and CDR2 SASEGT. CDR3 amino acids: CASSDRSLANYGYTF. The CDR3 nucleotides are TGTGCCAGCAGTGACAGGTCGCTTGCTAACTATGGCTACACCTTC.

This clone turned up a few times. The chain is built from TRBV2 and TRBJ2-2; no firm D call. This CDR3 has 14 amino acids. V lost 6 bases and J lost 1, with 9 bases in between. CDR1 and CDR2 (germline): SNHLY, FYNNEI. CDR3 in amino acids: CASRILLNTGELFF. In DNA form, the CDR3 reads TGTGCCAGCAGGATTCTTCTGAACACCGGGGAGCTGTTTTTT.

V and J are TRBV30 and TRBJ2-2; a possible D gene is TRBD1 (5 bases). Trimming shortened V by 6 bases and J by 6 bases, and 17 bases separated the two germline ends. This CDR3 is 14 amino acids long. From germline, CDR1 is GTSNPN and CDR2 SVGIG (reference sequence). The CDR3 bases are TGTGCCTGCCTTCAGGCAGGGATCGCCGGGGAGCTGTTTTTT. As protein: CACLQAGIAGELFF.